Presented here are 6 T cell receptor beta chains from one specimen sequenced in a study of vaccination and CD4 T cells after COVID-19. In TCRdb, the PCR reads were re-called with MiXCR into one record per CDR3 protein. This sample has about 40,000 distinct CDR3 sequences, with around 33% found just once. Time point meaning: late sampling 161 to 241 days after vaccination in a few convalescent patients. Sample: CD4+ T cells from blood, taken about 7 months after SARS-CoV-2 vaccination. The receptor source for this set is a human donor who had recovered from COVID-19.

Here the CDR3 reads CASSLSSGEITYEQYF. The CDR3 DNA reads TGTGCCAGCAGCTTATCCTCAGGGGAGATTACCTACGAGCAGTACTTC. The chain is built from TRBV11-2 and TRBJ2-7; TRBD1 is a possible D gene (6 bases). V was shortened by 2 bases and J by 2 bases, with 16 bases between the two germline ends. The CDR3 extends over 16 amino acids. Per germline, CDR1 SGHAT and CDR2 FQNNGV.

This sequence joins TRBV4-1 and TRBJ2-7; 8 bases match TRBD2. The CDR3 runs to 15 residues. Germline trimming cut 1 base from V and 6 bases from J; bases unmatched to any gene: 8. Germline values: CDR1 MGHRA, CDR2 YSYEKL. The CDR3 sequence is CASSQGSSGFSEQYF. CDR3 in DNA: TGCGCCAGCAGCCAAGGATCTAGCGGGTTTTCCGAGCAGTACTTC.

This sequence joins TRBV19 and TRBJ1-2; 9 nucleotides line up with TRBD1. This CDR3 has 14 amino acids. V lost 5 bases to trimming and J lost 8 bases; unmatched junction nucleotides: 9. Germline V lookup: CDR1 LNHDA, CDR2 SQIVND (reference sequence). CDR3 sequence (DNA): TGTGCCAGTAGTTCTTCACAGGGGGCGCGGGGCTACACCTTC. Amino acid sequence: CASSSSQGARGYTF.

The chain has TRBV29-1 and TRBJ2-7, with TRBD2 matching 7 bases. CDR3 length: 15 amino acids. The J segment lost 0 bases and the V segment lost 3 bases, leaving 8 bases of the junction unmatched. Germline assignment: CDR1 SQVTM and CDR2 ANQGSEA. The CDR3 sequence is CSVEVAGQYSYEQYF. The DNA for the CDR3 is TGCAGCGTTGAGGTAGCGGGCCAATACTCCTACGAGCAGTACTTC.

V is TRBV20-1 and J is TRBJ2-7, with D perhaps TRBD1 (5 bases). This CDR3 contains 11 residues. Germline V gives CDR1 DFQATT, CDR2 SNEGSKA (reference sequence). Trimming removed 6 bases at V and 4 bases at J, with 10 bases between. The CDR3 DNA reads as TGCAGTGCCATGACAGATTACGAGCAGTACTTC. Its translation is CSAMTDYEQYF.

This clonotype was detected a few times. The rearrangement links TRBV6-5 to TRBJ2-7; 12 positions match TRBD2. V shed 2 bases, J shed 3 bases, and the junction held 5 bases outside the gene matches. This CDR3 is built from 16 residues. Per the germline V gene, CDR1 is MNHEY and CDR2 is SVGAGI. CDR3 sequence: CASSYARGLAGYEQYF. The CDR3 DNA sequence: TGTGCCAGCAGTTACGCCCGGGGACTAGCGGGCTACGAGCAGTACTTC.